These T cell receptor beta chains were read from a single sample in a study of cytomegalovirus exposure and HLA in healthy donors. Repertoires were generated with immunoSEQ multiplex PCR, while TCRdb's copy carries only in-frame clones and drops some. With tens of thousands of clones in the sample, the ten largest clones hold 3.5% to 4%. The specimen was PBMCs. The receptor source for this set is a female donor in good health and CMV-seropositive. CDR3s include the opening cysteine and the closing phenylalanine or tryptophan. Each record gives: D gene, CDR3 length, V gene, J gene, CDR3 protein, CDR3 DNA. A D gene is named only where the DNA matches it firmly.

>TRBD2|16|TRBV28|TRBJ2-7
CASSLSTSGRRYEQYF
TGTGCCAGCAGTTTAAGTACTAGCGGGAGGAGGTACGAGCAGTACTTC
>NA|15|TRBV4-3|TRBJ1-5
CASSEYRWSNQPQHF
TGCGCCAGCAGCGAGTACAGGTGGAGCAATCAGCCCCAGCATTTT
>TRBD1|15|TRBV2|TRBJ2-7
CASRKQGGYSYEQYF
TGTGCCAGCAGGAAACAGGGGGGCTACTCCTACGAGCAGTACTTC
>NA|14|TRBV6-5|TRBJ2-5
CASSYGLFQETQYF
TGTGCCAGCAGTTACGGACTATTCCAAGAGACCCAGTACTTC
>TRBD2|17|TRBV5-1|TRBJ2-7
CASSSMGLAATAYEQYF
TGCGCCAGCAGCTCCATGGGACTAGCGGCCACCGCCTACGAGCAGTACTTC
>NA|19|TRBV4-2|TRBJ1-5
CASSQVGGRLEYSNQPQHF
TGTGCCAGCAGCCAAGTGGGGGGGAGGCTTGAGTATAGCAATCAGCCCCAGCATTTT
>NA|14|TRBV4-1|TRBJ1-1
CASSHVGRVAEAFF
TGCGCCAGCAGCCATGTCGGCAGGGTGGCTGAAGCTTTCTTT
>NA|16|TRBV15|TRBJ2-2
CATSRDLATNTGELFF
TGTGCCACCAGCAGAGATCTCGCGACGAACACCGGGGAGCTGTTTTTT
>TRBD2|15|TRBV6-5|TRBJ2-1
CASSYGLAGPPEQFF
TGTGCCAGCAGTTACGGTCTAGCGGGACCCCCGGAGCAGTTCTTC
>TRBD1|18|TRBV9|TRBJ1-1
CASSVAPPRTGQRSEAFF
TGTGCCAGCAGCGTAGCCCCCCCCCGGACAGGACAACGCTCTGAAGCTTTCTTT
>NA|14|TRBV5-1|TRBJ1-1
CASSWQGTDTEAFF
TGCGCCAGCAGCTGGCAGGGGACGGACACTGAAGCTTTCTTT
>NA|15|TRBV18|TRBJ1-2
CASSPPSPGNYGYTF
TGTGCCAGCTCACCACCGAGTCCAGGGAACTATGGCTACACCTTC
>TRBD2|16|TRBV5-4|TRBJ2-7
CASSTGLAGGGYEQYF
TGTGCCAGCAGCACGGGACTAGCGGGAGGGGGGTACGAGCAGTACTTC
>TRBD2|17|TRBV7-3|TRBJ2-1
CASSLLGTSGGWNEQFF
TGTGCCAGCAGCTTACTCGGGACTAGCGGGGGATGGAATGAGCAGTTCTTC
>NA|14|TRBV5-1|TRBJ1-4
CASKRGETNEKLFF
TGCGCCAGCAAGCGGGGGGAGACCAATGAAAAACTGTTTTTT
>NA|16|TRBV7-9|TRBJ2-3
CASSPDPGQRTDTQYF
TGTGCCAGCAGCCCCGACCCGGGACAACGCACAGATACGCAGTATTTT
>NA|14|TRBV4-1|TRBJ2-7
CASSQVTAVYEQYF
TGCGCCAGCAGCCAAGTGACAGCAGTTTACGAGCAGTACTTC
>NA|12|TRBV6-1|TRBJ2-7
CASSEERDKQYF
TGTGCCAGCAGTGAGGAGAGAGATAAGCAGTACTTC
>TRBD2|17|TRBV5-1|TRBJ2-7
CASSFSGTSGAGYEQYF
TGCGCCAGCAGCTTCTCCGGGACTAGCGGGGCTGGCTACGAGCAGTACTTC
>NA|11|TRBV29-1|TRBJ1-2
CSVAQGYGYTF
TGCAGCGTTGCACAGGGCTATGGCTACACCTTC
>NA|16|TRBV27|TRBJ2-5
CASSLAGSVGQETQYF
TGTGCCAGCAGTTTAGCGGGGTCGGTTGGGCAAGAGACCCAGTACTTC
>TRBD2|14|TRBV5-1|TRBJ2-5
CASSPPAGGETQYF
TGCGCCAGCAGCCCCCCAGCGGGGGGAGAGACCCAGTACTTC
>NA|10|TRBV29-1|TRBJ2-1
CSVLDSSKFF
TGCAGCGTTCTGGACAGTTCAAAGTTCTTC
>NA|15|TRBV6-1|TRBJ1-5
CASSDTGYSNQPQHF
TGTGCCAGCAGTGACACAGGGTATAGCAATCAGCCCCAGCATTTT
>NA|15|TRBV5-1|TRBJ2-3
CASSLAGTSTDTQYF
TGCGCCAGCAGCTTGGCCGGGACTAGCACAGATACGCAGTATTTT
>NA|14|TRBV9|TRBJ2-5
CASSVAQGRETQYF
TGTGCCAGCAGCGTAGCTCAGGGAAGGGAGACCCAGTACTTC
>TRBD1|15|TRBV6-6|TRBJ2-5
CASSDMTGGRETQYF
TGTGCCAGCAGTGATATGACAGGGGGCAGGGAGACCCAGTACTTC
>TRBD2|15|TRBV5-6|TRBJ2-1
CASSFGLAAPNEQFF
TGTGCCAGCAGCTTTGGACTAGCGGCGCCAAATGAGCAGTTCTTC
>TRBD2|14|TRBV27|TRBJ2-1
CASSLSGGGNEQFF
TGTGCCAGCAGTTTAAGCGGGGGTGGCAATGAGCAGTTCTTC
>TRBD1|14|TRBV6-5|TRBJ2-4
CASRTGQGKNIQYF
TGTGCCAGCAGGACGGGACAGGGCAAAAACATTCAGTACTTC
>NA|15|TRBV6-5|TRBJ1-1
CASSYSGGGGTEAFF
TGTGCCAGCAGTTACTCCGGTGGGGGAGGCACTGAAGCTTTCTTT
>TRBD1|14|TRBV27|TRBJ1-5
CASRGQGGTQPQHF
TGTGCCAGCAGGGGACAGGGCGGGACTCAGCCCCAGCATTTT
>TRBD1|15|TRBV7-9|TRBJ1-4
CASSLAGQLREKLFF
TGTGCCAGCAGCTTAGCGGGACAGTTGAGGGAAAAACTGTTTTTT
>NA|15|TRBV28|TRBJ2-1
CASSPARGAGDAQFF
TGTGCCAGCAGTCCCGCCCGTGGGGCAGGGGATGCCCAGTTCTTC
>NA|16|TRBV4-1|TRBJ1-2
CASSHLPGRRAYGYTF
TGCGCCAGCAGCCACCTGCCAGGGAGGCGGGCCTATGGCTACACCTTC
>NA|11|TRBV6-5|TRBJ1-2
CASSQGAGYTF
TGTGCCAGCAGTCAGGGTGCTGGCTACACCTTC
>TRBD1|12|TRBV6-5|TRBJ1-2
CASRGTAYGYTF
TGTGCCAGCAGGGGGACAGCCTATGGCTACACCTTC
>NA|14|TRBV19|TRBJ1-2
CASNPGGSDYGYTF
TGTGCCAGTAATCCCGGAGGGTCGGACTATGGCTACACCTTC
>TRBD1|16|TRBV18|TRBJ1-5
CASSSGTGGEGQPQHF
TGTGCCAGCTCATCCGGGACAGGGGGCGAGGGTCAGCCCCAGCATTTT
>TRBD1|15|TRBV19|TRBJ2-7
CASSPRTGVSYEQYF
TGTGCCAGTAGTCCTCGGACAGGGGTCTCCTACGAGCAGTACTTC
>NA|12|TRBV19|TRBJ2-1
CASSIPDNEQFF
TGTGCCAGTAGTATCCCTGACAATGAGCAGTTCTTC
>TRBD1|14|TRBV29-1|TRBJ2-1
CSVEDWQGEDEQFF
TGCAGCGTTGAAGATTGGCAGGGGGAAGATGAGCAGTTCTTC
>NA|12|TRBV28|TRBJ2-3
CASSAGTRTQDF
TGTGCCAGCAGTGCAGGGACAAGGACTCAGGATTTT
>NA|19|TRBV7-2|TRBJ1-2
CASSLEGPLPVTGNYGYTF
TGTGCCAGCAGCTTAGAGGGGCCGCTTCCTGTCACAGGGAACTATGGCTACACCTTC
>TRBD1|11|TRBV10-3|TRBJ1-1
CAIRQGTEAFF
TGTGCCATCAGACAGGGGACTGAAGCTTTCTTT
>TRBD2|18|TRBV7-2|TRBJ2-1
CASSLGSRAGASYNEQFF
TGTGCCAGCAGCTTAGGGTCCCGAGCGGGGGCCTCCTACAATGAGCAGTTCTTC
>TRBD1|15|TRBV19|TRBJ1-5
CASTTQGGGNQPQHF
TGTGCCAGTACCACCCAAGGGGGCGGCAATCAGCCCCAGCATTTT
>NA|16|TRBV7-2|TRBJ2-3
CASSLSAGTSTDTQYF
TGTGCCAGCAGCTTAAGTGCGGGCACTAGCACAGATACGCAGTATTTT
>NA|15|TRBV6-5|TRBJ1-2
CASSYWQDNNYGYTF
TGTGCCAGCAGTTACTGGCAGGACAACAACTATGGCTACACCTTC